Included here is one T cell receptor (beta chain) sequence, with context. Repertoires were generated with immunoSEQ multiplex PCR, while TCRdb's copy carries only in-frame clones and drops some. Of about 160,000 clones in the sample, approximately 94% are singletons; the top ten hold over 6.5%. This entry is derived from a study of control samples from healthy donors and cancer patients. Germline-derived CDR1 and CDR2 are SNHLY and FYNNEI. Trimming took off 8 bases at V and 0 bases at J, with 10 bases between the two ends. The CDR3 runs 13 residues. Input material: blood. V and J are TRBV2 and TRBJ1-1; TRBD1 might be the D (5 bases). The sequence was obtained from a woman in her thirties or forties in good health. This CDR3 is CASRTNMNTEAFF. The CDR3 DNA reads as TGTGCCAGCCGGACAAATATGAACACTGAAGCTTTCTTT.